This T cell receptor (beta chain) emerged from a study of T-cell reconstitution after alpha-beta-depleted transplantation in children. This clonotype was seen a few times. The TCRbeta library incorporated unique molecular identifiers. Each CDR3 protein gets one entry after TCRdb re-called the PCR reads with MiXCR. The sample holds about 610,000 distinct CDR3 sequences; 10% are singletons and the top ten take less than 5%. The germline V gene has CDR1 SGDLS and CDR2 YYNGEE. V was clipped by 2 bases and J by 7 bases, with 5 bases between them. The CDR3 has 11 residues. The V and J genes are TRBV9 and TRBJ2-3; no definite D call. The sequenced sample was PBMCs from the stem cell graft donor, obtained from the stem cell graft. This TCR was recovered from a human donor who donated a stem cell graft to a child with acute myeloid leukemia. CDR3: CASSVENTQYF. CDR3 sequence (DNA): TGTGCCAGCAGCGTGGAGAATACGCAGTATTTT.